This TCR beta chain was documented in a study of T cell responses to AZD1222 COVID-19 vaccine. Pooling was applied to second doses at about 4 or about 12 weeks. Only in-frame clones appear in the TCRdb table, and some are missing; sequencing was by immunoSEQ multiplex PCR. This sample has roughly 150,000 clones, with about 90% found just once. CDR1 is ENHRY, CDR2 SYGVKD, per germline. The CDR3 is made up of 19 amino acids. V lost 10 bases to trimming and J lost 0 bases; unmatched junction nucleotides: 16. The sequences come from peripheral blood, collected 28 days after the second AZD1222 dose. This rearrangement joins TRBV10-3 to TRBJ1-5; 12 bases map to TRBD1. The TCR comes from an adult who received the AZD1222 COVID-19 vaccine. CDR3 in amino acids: CATNPGQGARGYSNQPQHF. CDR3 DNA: TGTGCCACAAATCCGGGACAGGGGGCGCGGGGGTATAGCAATCAGCCCCAGCATTTT.